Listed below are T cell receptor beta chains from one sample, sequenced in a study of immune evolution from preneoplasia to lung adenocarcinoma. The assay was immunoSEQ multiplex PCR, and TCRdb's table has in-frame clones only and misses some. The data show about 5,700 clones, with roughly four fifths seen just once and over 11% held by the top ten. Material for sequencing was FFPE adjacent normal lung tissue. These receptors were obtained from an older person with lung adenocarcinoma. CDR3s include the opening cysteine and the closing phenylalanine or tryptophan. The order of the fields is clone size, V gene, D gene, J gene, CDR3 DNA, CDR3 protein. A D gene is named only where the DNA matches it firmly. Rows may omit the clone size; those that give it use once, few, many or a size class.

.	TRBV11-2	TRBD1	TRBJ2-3	TGTGCCAGCAGCAAACCTGACAGGGGGCTAACAGATACGCAGTATTTT	CASSKPDRGLTDTQYF
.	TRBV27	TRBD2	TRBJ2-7	TGTGCCAGCAGTATCACTAGCGGGAGCTACGAGCAGTACTTC	CASSITSGSYEQYF
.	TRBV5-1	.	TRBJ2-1	TGCGCCAGCAGCCCCCAGTCCTACAATGAGCAGTTCTTC	CASSPQSYNEQFF
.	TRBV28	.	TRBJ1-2	TGTGCCAGCAGTTTAGGTGGAGAAGGCTACACCTTC	CASSLGGEGYTF
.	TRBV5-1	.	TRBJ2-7	TGCGCCAGCAGCCCTGACTACGAGCAGTACTTC	CASSPDYEQYF
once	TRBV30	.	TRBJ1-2	TGTGCCTGGAGTGTAACAGGAGGGAATGGCTACACCTTC	CAWSVTGGNGYTF
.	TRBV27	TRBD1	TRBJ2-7	TGTGCCAGCAGTTTAGAGCACAGGGGGCCTCTTTCCTCCTACGAGCAGTACTTC	CASSLEHRGPLSSYEQYF
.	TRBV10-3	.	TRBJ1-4	TGTGCCATCAGTTGGGACTTTAATGAAAAACTGTTTTTT	CAISWDFNEKLFF
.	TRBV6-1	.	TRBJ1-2	TGTGCCAGCAGTGAAGTGGCAAGAGGGAACTGGGGCTACACCTTC	CASSEVARGNWGYTF
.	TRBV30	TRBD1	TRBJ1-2	TGTGCCTGGAGTGGGGGACAGGGTGCGTATGGCTACACCTTC	CAWSGGQGAYGYTF
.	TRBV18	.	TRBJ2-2	TGTGCCAGCTCACCATGGGGAACGGCCGCCGGGGAGCTGTTTTTT	CASSPWGTAAGELFF
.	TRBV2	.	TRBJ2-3	TGTGCCAGCAGTATACGACAGGACACAGATACGCAGTATTTT	CASSIRQDTDTQYF
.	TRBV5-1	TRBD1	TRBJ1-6	TGCGCCAGCAGACAGGGGGCGGGTAATTCACCCCTCCACTTT	CASRQGAGNSPLHF
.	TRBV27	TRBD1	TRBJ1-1	TGTGCCAGCAGTTTACACAGGGGAACTGAAGCTTTCTTT	CASSLHRGTEAFF
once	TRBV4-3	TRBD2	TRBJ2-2	TGCGCCAGCAGCCCAGAGACTAGCGACACCGGGGAGCTGTTTTTT	CASSPETSDTGELFF
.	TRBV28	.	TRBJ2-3	TGTGCCAGCAGTTTCCTGTCGGGCACAGATACGCAGTATTTT	CASSFLSGTDTQYF
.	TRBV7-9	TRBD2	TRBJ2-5	TGTGCCAGCAGCTTAGACCACGCGGGGGGGAAAGAGACCCAGTACTTC	CASSLDHAGGKETQYF
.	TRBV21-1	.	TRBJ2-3	TGTGCCAGCAGCAAAGCGGAAGTAGCGGGGATGCAGAACACAGATACGCAGTATTTT	CASSKAEVAGMQNTDTQYF
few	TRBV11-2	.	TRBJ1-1	TGTGCCAGCAGCTCAGGGATCACTGAAGCTTTCTTT	CASSSGITEAFF
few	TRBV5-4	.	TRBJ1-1	TGTGCCAGCAGCGAAGGGACGGCTAGTTTGAACACTGAAGCTTTCTTT	CASSEGTASLNTEAFF
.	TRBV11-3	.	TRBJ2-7	TGTGCCAGCAGCTTAACCCCTGACCGGGAGCAGTACTTC	CASSLTPDREQYF
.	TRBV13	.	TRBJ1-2	TGTGCCAGCAGCTTATTTTCCGGGGACTATGGCTACACCTTC	CASSLFSGDYGYTF
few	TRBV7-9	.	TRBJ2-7	TGTGCCAGCAGCGATTCCGGGACATTCTACGAGCAGTACTTC	CASSDSGTFYEQYF
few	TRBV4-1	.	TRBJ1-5	TGCGCCAGCAGCCAATCCGGCAATAGCAATCAGCCCCAGCATTTT	CASSQSGNSNQPQHF
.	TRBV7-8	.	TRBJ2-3	TGTGCCAGCAGCCCCGGGCAGGATACAGATACGCAGTATTTT	CASSPGQDTDTQYF
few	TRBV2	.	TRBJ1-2	TGTGCCAGCAGTGAATCCTTCTATGGCTACACCTTC	CASSESFYGYTF
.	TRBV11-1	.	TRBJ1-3	TGTGCCAGCAGCTTAGATGGCGCCTCTTCTGGAAACACCATATATTTT	CASSLDGASSGNTIYF
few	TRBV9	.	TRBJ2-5	TGTGCCAGCAGCTCCCCGTACCAAGAGACCCAGTACTTC	CASSSPYQETQYF
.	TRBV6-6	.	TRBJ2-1	TGTGCCAGCAGTCCCGGGACTCCTAACTACAATGAGCAGTTCTTC	CASSPGTPNYNEQFF
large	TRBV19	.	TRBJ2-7	TGTGCCAGTAGTATAGTTCATTCGGACTCCTACGAGCAGTACTTC	CASSIVHSDSYEQYF
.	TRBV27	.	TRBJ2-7	TGTGCAACCGGGTTGAATGCCTACGAGCAGTACTTC	CATGLNAYEQYF
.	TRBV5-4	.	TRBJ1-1	TGTGCCAGCAGCTTACGCGAAGGCTATGAAGCTTTCTTT	CASSLREGYEAFF
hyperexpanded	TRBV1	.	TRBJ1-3	TGCACCAGCAGCCCCTTCAGGGCTCATCCTGGAAACACCATATATTTT	CTSSPFRAHPGNTIYF
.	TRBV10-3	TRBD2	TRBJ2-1	TGTGCCATCAGTGGTAGCGGGGGTTACAATGAGCAGTTCTTC	CAISGSGGYNEQFF
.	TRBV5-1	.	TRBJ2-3	TGCGCCAGCAGCCGAACCAGACAGGGCACAGATACGCAGTATTTT	CASSRTRQGTDTQYF
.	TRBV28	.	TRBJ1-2	TGTGCCAGCAGTCCCGTCGGATTATCGGATGGCTACACCTTC	CASSPVGLSDGYTF
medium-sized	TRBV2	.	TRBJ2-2	TGTGCCAGCGCGGACCACTTAGGGGAGCTGTTTTTT	CASADHLGELFF
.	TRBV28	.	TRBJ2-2	TGTGCCAGCAGACAGACGGGGGTGATGGGGGAGCTGTTTTTT	CASRQTGVMGELFF
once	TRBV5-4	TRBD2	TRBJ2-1	TGTGCCAGCAGCTTGCGTCGGGAGGGCGAGGATGAGCAGTTCTTC	CASSLRREGEDEQFF
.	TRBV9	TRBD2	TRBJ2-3	TGTGCCAGCAGCGACGTGGGGGGGACTAGCACAGATACGCAGTATTTT	CASSDVGGTSTDTQYF
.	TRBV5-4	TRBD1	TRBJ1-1	TGTGCCAGCAGCCTGCCGGGACAGGGGATGAACACTGAAGCTTTCTTT	CASSLPGQGMNTEAFF
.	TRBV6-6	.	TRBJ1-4	TGTGCCAGCAGTTACGGCGCAGGTTCTCGTGAAAAACTGTTTTTT	CASSYGAGSREKLFF
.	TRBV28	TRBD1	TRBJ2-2	TGTGCCAGCAGTCATACCCGGACAGGGAGTTTTGACACCGGGGAGCTGTTTTTT	CASSHTRTGSFDTGELFF
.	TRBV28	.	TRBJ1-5	TGTGCCAGCAGTTTAGGTGAGGACACCTACTCGACCCAGCATTTT	CASSLGEDTYSTQHF
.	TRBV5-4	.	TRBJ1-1	TGTGCCAGCAGGGGGGGGAGGAGCGGGGTTGAGAACACTGAAGCTTTCTTT	CASRGGRSGVENTEAFF
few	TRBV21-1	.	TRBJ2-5	TGTGCCAGCAGCAAAGTATTTCCGAGCCAGTACTTC	CASSKVFPSQYF